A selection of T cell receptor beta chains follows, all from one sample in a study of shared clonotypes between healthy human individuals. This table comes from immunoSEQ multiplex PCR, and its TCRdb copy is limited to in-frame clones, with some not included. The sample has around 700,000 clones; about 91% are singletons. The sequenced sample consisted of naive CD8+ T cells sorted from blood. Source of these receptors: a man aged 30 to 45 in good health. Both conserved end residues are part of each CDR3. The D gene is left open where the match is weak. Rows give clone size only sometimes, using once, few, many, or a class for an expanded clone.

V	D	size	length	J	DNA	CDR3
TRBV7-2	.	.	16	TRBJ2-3	TGTGCCAGCAGCCTGAAGGCGGCGGTTAGCACAGATACGCAGTATTTT	CASSLKAAVSTDTQYF
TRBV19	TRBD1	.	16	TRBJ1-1	TGTGCCAGTATATCACAGGGGATGGGCATGAACACTGAAGCTTTCTTT	CASISQGMGMNTEAFF
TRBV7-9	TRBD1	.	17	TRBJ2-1	TGTGCCAGCAGATTACCCAGGGGGCAAAACCACGACAATGAGCAGTTCTTC	CASRLPRGQNHDNEQFF
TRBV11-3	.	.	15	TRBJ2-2	TGTGCCAGCAGCTCCCGGGACGCGCGGTCCGGGGAGCTGTTTTTT	CASSSRDARSGELFF
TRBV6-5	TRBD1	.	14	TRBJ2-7	TGTGCCAGTAGCCTGGGACAGGGTTTCTACGAGCAGTACTTC	CASSLGQGFYEQYF
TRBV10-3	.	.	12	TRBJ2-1	TGTGCCATCAGTGACTCGCACAGTGAGCAGTTCTTC	CAISDSHSEQFF
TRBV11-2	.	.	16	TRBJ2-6	TGTGCCAGCAGCTTCGGGTTGTCCTCTGGGGCCAACGTCCTGACTTTC	CASSFGLSSGANVLTF
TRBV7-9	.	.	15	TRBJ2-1	TGTGCCAGCAGCTTAGTGGTCGGCAGAAACAATGAGCAGTTCTTC	CASSLVVGRNNEQFF
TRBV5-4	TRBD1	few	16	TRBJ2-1	TGTGCCAGCAGCCTACTACAGGGGGTCACCTACAATGAGCAGTTCTTC	CASSLLQGVTYNEQFF
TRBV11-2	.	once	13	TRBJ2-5	TGTGCCAGCAGCCCCGTGATGCAAGAGACCCAGTACTTC	CASSPVMQETQYF
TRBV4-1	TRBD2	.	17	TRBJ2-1	TGCGCCAGCAGCCAAGATCAAGCGGGAGGGCAATACAATGAGCAGTTCTTC	CASSQDQAGGQYNEQFF